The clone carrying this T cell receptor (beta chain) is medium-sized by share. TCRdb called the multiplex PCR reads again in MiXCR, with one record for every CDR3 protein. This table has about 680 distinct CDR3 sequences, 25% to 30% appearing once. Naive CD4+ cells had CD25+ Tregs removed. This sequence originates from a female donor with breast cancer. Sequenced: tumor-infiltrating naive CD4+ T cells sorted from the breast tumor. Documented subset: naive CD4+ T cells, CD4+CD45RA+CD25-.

The CDR3 region has the DNA TGTGCCAGCAGTTGGGACAGGAGAAGGGAAATCACCTTC. It yields the protein CASSWDRRREITF. The gene calls are TRBV12-3 or TRBV12-4 and TRBJ1-2; 8 bases align to TRBD1. The CDR3 sequence is 13 residues long. V gave up 4 bases and J gave up 13 bases; unmatched junction bases: 11.